The rows below give T cell receptor beta chains drawn from one sample of a study of Graves' ophthalmopathy and Graves' hyperthyroidism. TCRdb independently ran MiXCR on the multiplex PCR reads; one entry per CDR3 protein. In the table there are 400,000 or so distinct CDR3 sequences, roughly 15% of which are singletons. Sequenced input: peripheral blood. These receptor sequences come from an adult woman with stable Graves' hyperthyroidism. CDR3s include the opening cysteine and the closing phenylalanine or tryptophan. Each record gives: CDR3 DNA, CDR3 protein, V gene, J gene, clone size, D gene. A D gene is named only where the DNA matches it firmly. Clone size is shown for a subset of rows, as once, few, many or a class of expanded clone.

TGTGCCAGCAGCTTAGACGAGCAGTACTTC	CASSLDEQYF	TRBV11-2	TRBJ2-7	many	-
TGTGCCAGCAGCCTGAGGGGGAGGGCCCTCTTTGGCAATGAGCAGTTCTTC	CASSLRGRALFGNEQFF	TRBV12-3/TRBV12-4	TRBJ2-1	many	-
TGCAGTGCTAGAGCGGACTACGAGCAGTACTTC	CSARADYEQYF	TRBV20-1	TRBJ2-7	many	-
TGTGCCAGTAGTGCTCACCTAGGGTATTCCTACGAGCAGTACTTC	CASSAHLGYSYEQYF	TRBV19	TRBJ2-7	many	-
TGTGCCAGCAGTTTCGGCTTAAGCTCCTACGAGCAGTACTTC	CASSFGLSSYEQYF	TRBV28	TRBJ2-7	many	-
TGTGCCAGCAACGGAGGCAATTCACCCCTCCACTTT	CASNGGNSPLHF	TRBV25-1	TRBJ1-6	many	-
TGTGCCAGCAGCTTAGAAATTAGCGCGTTACTGGAGCAGTACTTC	CASSLEISALLEQYF	TRBV7-2	TRBJ2-7	many	-
TGTGCCAGCAGTTACGACGACAGGGGGAATGGCTACACCTTC	CASSYDDRGNGYTF	TRBV6-5	TRBJ1-2	many	TRBD1
TGTGCCAGCGGCTCCCGGACAGGTAAATGGGGGAGCAATCAGCCCCAGCATTTT	CASGSRTGKWGSNQPQHF	TRBV28	TRBJ1-5	few	TRBD1
TGTGCCAGCAGTGTGCAGTTGGTGGGGACCTACGAGCAGTACTTC	CASSVQLVGTYEQYF	TRBV12-3/TRBV12-4	TRBJ2-7	many	-
TGTGCCAGCAGTTTGGTTGAGGGAGGCGAGCAGTACTTC	CASSLVEGGEQYF	TRBV28	TRBJ2-7	many	-
TGTGCTAGTGTCCTGGGGCGCACTGAAGCTTTCTTT	CASVLGRTEAFF	TRBV12-5	TRBJ1-1	-	-
TGTGCCTGGAAACTTACAGTGGGGGCCACTGAAGCTTTCTTT	CAWKLTVGATEAFF	TRBV30	TRBJ1-1	many	-
TGTGCCTGGAGTGTCCAGGGGGCGGGGGAAGCTTTCTTT	CAWSVQGAGEAFF	TRBV30	TRBJ1-1	many	TRBD1
TGTGCCAGCAGCTTGACTAGTTGGCAGACCCAGTACTTC	CASSLTSWQTQYF	TRBV7-6	TRBJ2-5	many	-
TGCAGCGTGGTTCCGGGACAGGGGATCTACGAGCAGTACTTC	CSVVPGQGIYEQYF	TRBV29-1	TRBJ2-7	-	TRBD1
TGTGCCAGCAGTCCTTCGAGGGGGTCCTATGGCTACACCTTC	CASSPSRGSYGYTF	TRBV12-3/TRBV12-4	TRBJ1-2	many	-
TGTGCCAGCAGCCCTCCGGACGGTAACTATGGCTACACCTTC	CASSPPDGNYGYTF	TRBV3-1	TRBJ1-2	many	-
TGTGCCAGCAGCTCCCCCTTAGCGGGAGTGGAAGAGACCCAGTACTTC	CASSSPLAGVEETQYF	TRBV7-9	TRBJ2-5	few	TRBD2
TGTTCCAGCAGCGGGACAGGGTACGAGCAGTACTTC	CSSSGTGYEQYF	TRBV6-1	TRBJ2-7	-	TRBD1
TGTGCCAGCAGAGGTGGCAGCGGTACCGGGGAGCTGTTTTTT	CASRGGSGTGELFF	TRBV2	TRBJ2-2	many	-
TGTGCCAGCAGTTTATGGCTGTACACTGATGCTTTCTTT	CASSLWLYTDAFF	TRBV12-3/TRBV12-4	TRBJ1-1	-	-
TGTGCCAGCAGCTCGCACCAAAGTACCACTGAAGCTTTCTTT	CASSSHQSTTEAFF	TRBV7-9	TRBJ1-1	many	-
TGTGCCAGCAGTTTAAGGGACGGACGGGGGGCGGGTTACGAGCAGTACTTC	CASSLRDGRGAGYEQYF	TRBV28	TRBJ2-7	few	-
TGTGCCAGCAGTCCCGGCCTGGGGATTAACTATGGCTACACCTTC	CASSPGLGINYGYTF	TRBV12-3/TRBV12-4	TRBJ1-2	-	-
TGTGCCAGCAGCACCCCGACAGGGAGTGAGACCCAGTACTTC	CASSTPTGSETQYF	TRBV7-9	TRBJ2-5	-	TRBD1
TGTGCCAGTTCTCGAGGACTAGCGGGATTGGAGACCCAGTACTTC	CASSRGLAGLETQYF	TRBV19	TRBJ2-5	many	TRBD2
TGTGCCAGCAGTTACTCACCCGGGGTCAGCTCCTACGAGCAGTACTTC	CASSYSPGVSSYEQYF	TRBV6-5	TRBJ2-7	many	-
TGTGCCAGCAGCCGGGGACAGGTTTTGGCTTTCTTT	CASSRGQVLAFF	TRBV12-3/TRBV12-4	TRBJ1-1	-	TRBD1
TGTGCCAGCAGGGGTCGGGGTAGCGGGAAAGAGACCCAGTACTTC	CASRGRGSGKETQYF	TRBV12-3/TRBV12-4	TRBJ2-5	many	TRBD2
TGTGCCAGCAGTTTAGCACTAGCCCACTACGAGCAGTACTTC	CASSLALAHYEQYF	TRBV12-3/TRBV12-4	TRBJ2-7	-	-
TGTGCCAGCACTTCGGGAGGCGGCTACACCTTC	CASTSGGGYTF	TRBV3-1	TRBJ1-2	-	-
TGTGCCAGCAGCTCGGGATGGCTGGGAGCTTTCTTT	CASSSGWLGAFF	TRBV7-9	TRBJ1-1	many	-
TGTGCCAGCAGTTTGGTGGCTTGGGGCACCTACGAGCAGTACTTC	CASSLVAWGTYEQYF	TRBV27	TRBJ2-7	many	-
TGTGCCAGCGCTGGGGGCGGTCTGAACGAGCAGTACTTC	CASAGGGLNEQYF	TRBV6-1	TRBJ2-7	-	-
TGCGCCAGCAGTCCGACAATCTCTGGGGCCAACGTCCTGACTTTC	CASSPTISGANVLTF	TRBV5-1	TRBJ2-6	many	-
TGTGCCAGCAGCTCCATCGAGGAGGAGAAGACCCAGTACTTC	CASSSIEEEKTQYF	TRBV11-2	TRBJ2-5	-	-
TGTGCCAGCGCCGTGCTAGGGATCTCCTACGAGCAGTACTTC	CASAVLGISYEQYF	TRBV28	TRBJ2-7	-	-
TGTGCCAGCAGCGTAGGGCAGGCTGGGGGAAACACCATATATTTT	CASSVGQAGGNTIYF	TRBV9	TRBJ1-3	few	-
TGTGCCAGCAGTACTGCCGGGACAGGATCTGGGGCCAACGTCCTGACTTTC	CASSTAGTGSGANVLTF	TRBV12-3/TRBV12-4	TRBJ2-6	many	TRBD1
TGTGCCAGCAGCTTAGTCGTTAGCGGGGGTGCATTAGAGACCCAGTACTTC	CASSLVVSGGALETQYF	TRBV7-2	TRBJ2-5	many	TRBD2